This T cell receptor beta chain originates from a study of T cell responses to AZD1222 COVID-19 vaccine. Turning to this clone: No antigen is known for it.

Study results and limitations: Of spike-specific TCRs, nearly half reportedly target regions left unmutated in variants. Increases in Spike-specific TCR breadth and depth were seen after two AZD1222 doses. The study found vaccine-associated CD4 TCRs spanning spike, dominant at 160-218 and 743-854.

V lost 2 bases to trimming and J lost 6 bases, with 11 bases between them. The CDR3 has 14 residues. Germline V gene sequence: CDR1 MNHEY, CDR2 SVGEGT. Repertoires were generated with immunoSEQ multiplex PCR, while TCRdb's copy carries only in-frame clones and drops some. Of fewer than 110,000 clones listed, about 90% are singletons. The chain employs TRBV6-2 or TRBV6-3 and TRBJ2-1, with D possibly TRBD2 on 5 matching bases. The specimen was peripheral blood, collected 28 days after the second AZD1222 dose. This TCR was recovered from an adult who received the AZD1222 COVID-19 vaccine. The CDR3 region is CASSYRLLTNEQFF. As DNA, the CDR3 is TGTGCCAGCAGTTACCGACTACTCACCAATGAGCAGTTCTTC.